This T cell receptor beta chain was recorded in a study of radiation and T cells in renal cell carcinoma. V lost 3 bases to trimming and J lost 8 bases; unmatched junction nucleotides: 9. The CDR3 totals 14 residues. Germline-derived CDR1 and CDR2 are MDHEN and SYDVKM. Treatment indicated: treatment-naive control, cytoreductive nephrectomy. Controls included several female and fewer than twelve male donors, resected 2011 to 2014. TCRdb keeps only in-frame clones here, not all; method: immunoSEQ multiplex PCR. The table includes some 25,000 clones, 58% detected once. Sequenced material: tumor tissue, taken from a patient whose treatment was nephrectomy without radiotherapy. The chain joins TRBV28 to TRBJ1-1; TRBD1 aligns across 7 bases. The TCR sequence derives from a middle-aged man with renal cell carcinoma. The DNA of the CDR3 is TGTGCCAGCAGTTTCCCCCGGGACAGTGCAGAAGCTTTCTTT. It translates to CASSFPRDSAEAFF.